Below, 7 T cell receptor beta chains from the same sample are listed, as sequenced in a study of spatial heterogeneity in lung cancer. As for time point: sample taken at primary tumor resection. TCRdb itself ran the 5' RACE reads through MiXCR, one entry per CDR3 protein. The sample carries some 44,000 distinct CDR3 sequences, roughly 15% recorded once. The material was PBMCs, obtained at surgery. These receptors came from a male donor with early-stage non-small cell lung cancer.

This clonotype was seen at least ten times. The chain uses TRBV18 and TRBJ1-5; tentatively, D is TRBD1 (6 bases). There are 14 residues in the CDR3. The germline V and J ends were trimmed by 3 bases and 2 bases, with 8 bases remaining between them. Germline V gene lookup returns CDR1 KGHSH and CDR2 LQKENI. Written as DNA, the CDR3 is TGTGCCAGCTCACCGGGGGCAGGCAATCAGCCCCAGCATTTT. Translated: CASSPGAGNQPQHF.

V gene TRBV3-1 combines with J gene TRBJ2-7; no firm D call. Germline values: CDR1 LGHDT, CDR2 YNNKEL (reference sequence). This CDR3 comprises 14 residues. V lost 1 base and J 0 bases, leaving 7 bases between the germline ends. The CDR3 here is CASSQALGSYEQYF. The CDR3 DNA is TGTGCCAGCAGCCAAGCTCTGGGCTCCTACGAGCAGTACTTC.

The chain's CDR3 is CASSAAGAPVSTDTQYF. The CDR3 DNA reads TGTGCCAGCAGTGCTGCAGGGGCCCCCGTCAGCACAGATACGCAGTATTTT. This chain links TRBV25-1 with TRBJ2-3, with D possibly being TRBD1 (6 bases). Germline V gene data show CDR1 as MGHDK and CDR2 as SYGVNS. The CDR3 sequence is 17 residues long. Trimming shortened V by 4 bases and J by 0 bases, and 17 bases separated the two germline ends.

The chain couples TRBV28 to TRBJ1-6; a weak D match, TRBD1 (5 bases). Germline V gene sequence: CDR1 MDHEN, CDR2 SYDVKM. This CDR3 region has 14 residues. V was cut by 10 bases and J by 4 bases, with 14 bases left in between. In DNA form, the CDR3 reads TGTGCCACCCCCGGGCAGGGTTATAATTCACCCCTCCACTTT. Its protein is CATPGQGYNSPLHF.

This clonotype showed up many times. CDR3 protein: CSVEDLATDTQYF. For the CDR3, the DNA is TGCAGCGTTGAAGATCTGGCAACAGATACGCAGTATTTT. The rearrangement uses TRBV29-1 and TRBJ2-3; unclear D gene. Germline CDR1 reads SQVTM; CDR2 reads ANQGSEA. The CDR3 spans 13 residues. Trimming cost V 0 bases and J 3 bases, with 7 bases left between them.

This clonotype was seen more than once but under ten times. The V gene is TRBV24-1, the J gene TRBJ2-5; D gene uncertain. V shed 1 base and J shed 5 bases, with 16 bases lying between them. Germline V lookup: CDR1 KGHDR, CDR2 SFDVKD. The CDR3 is 16 amino acids. The CDR3 nucleotides are TGTGCCACCAGTGATTTCCCCGGACGGGCTGGTGAGACCCAGTACTTC. This translates into CATSDFPGRAGETQYF.

The rearrangement joins TRBV5-1 to TRBJ2-5, with D possibly matching TRBD1 (8 bases). Germline-derived CDR1 and CDR2 are SGHRS and YFSETQ. Trimming shortened V by 4 bases and J by 2 bases, and 12 bases separated the two germline ends. This CDR3 is built from 14 residues. In nucleotides, the CDR3 is TGCGCCAGCAGCAACAGGGGGGGACAAGAGACCCAGTACTTC. Translated, it gives CASSNRGGQETQYF.